This T cell receptor (beta chain) was observed in a study of shared clonotypes between healthy human individuals. Original analysis: Junction-only immunoSEQ data arrived without quality scores, meaning filtering differed. Assay used: immunoSEQ multiplex PCR; TCRdb lists only in-frame clones, some missing. The V and J calls and the clone size are those of that table, but D and trimming were determined from the DNA. Of about 1 million clones listed, around 74% were seen once; the top ten hold 1.4% to 1.5%. Notes on this clone: Antigen unknown.

Overall study findings and caveats: Investigators collected only blood, and repertoires in tissues likely differ. Non-shared clonotypes showed lower generation probabilities than clonotypes common to all four donors.

Trimming pared 0 bases from V and 8 bases from J, leaving 17 bases between. Germline V gene sequence: CDR1 LGHNA, CDR2 YSLEER. This CDR3 is 16 amino acids long. This sequence joins TRBV4-3 and TRBJ2-4, with D possibly matching TRBD2 (6 bases). The sequence was collected from a young man in good health. The sample taken for sequencing was memory CD4+ T cells sorted from blood. Indicated subset: CD45RA-negative fraction. Written as DNA, the CDR3 is TGCGCCAGCAGCCAAGAGGCGGGGAGGAAAGGATACATTCAGTACTTC. It is translated as CASSQEAGRKGYIQYF.